This T cell receptor (beta chain) was found in a study of siplizumab effects on memory and regulatory T cells. Remarks on this clone: Its target is unknown.

Assayed TCR templates numbered 90,000 to 100,000 for each sample. Method: immunoSEQ multiplex PCR; TCRdb's copy keeps in-frame clones and lacks some. This sample has over 85,000 clones; more than 90% occur once, and the top ten carry 1% to 1.5%. The V gene's germline CDR1 is MNHNS and CDR2 SASEGT. This CDR3 has 15 amino acids. V dropped 6 bases and J dropped 4; count of bases not matched to a gene: 5. Study-wide points: Proliferating siplizumab-culture Tregs lacked confirmation of suppressive function. Roughly 80-97% of proliferating clones (CD4+ or CD8+) could not be assigned a naive or memory phenotype.

The V and J genes are TRBV6-1 and TRBJ2-7, with TRBD2 matching over 14 bases. Source material: CD4+ T cells sorted from blood. The source of this sequence is a human donor in good health. The chain's CDR3 is CASSGTSGRTYEQYF. The DNA for the CDR3 is TGTGCCAGCAGCGGGACTAGCGGGAGAACTTACGAGCAGTACTTC.